This TCR beta chain was sequenced for a study of glioma-infiltrating T cells after dendritic cell vaccination. Study information: Treatment, given 2003 to 2012, was autologous tumor lysate-pulsed dendritic cell vaccination. At biweekly intervals, patients got three intradermal dendritic cell vaccine injections.

TCRdb keeps only in-frame clones here, not all; method: immunoSEQ multiplex PCR. The sample includes fewer than 85,000 clones, roughly 87% seen only once; the top ten take more than 2%. This clone was counted a few times. The time point: after dendritic cell vaccination, including at tumor progression/relapse. Fresh-frozen tumor tissue and more than two years of survival data were available for all. PBMC sampling occurred before vaccination, two weeks after the third dose, and at progression. The germline V gene has CDR1 SGHRS and CDR2 YFSETQ. CDR3 length equals 17 residues. Unmatched junction bases numbered 7, after V lost 3 bases and J lost 0 bases.

This receptor was obtained from a human donor with glioblastoma. This chain uses TRBV5-1 with TRBJ1-3; 9 positions agree with TRBD1. The source material was blood, sampled after dendritic cell vaccination. The CDR3 DNA reads as TGCGCCAGCAGCTCGAGCATGGGACAGGGCTCTGGAAACACCATATATTTT. It translates to CASSSSMGQGSGNTIYF.